This T cell receptor beta chain was obtained from a study of response to subunit inactivated influenza vaccine. TCRdb redid the calling of the RT-PCR reads with MiXCR, one entry per CDR3 protein. The profile shows 150,000 to 200,000 distinct CDR3 sequences, roughly 12% of them singletons. The length of the CDR3 is 15 residues. V lost 5 bases and J 4 bases, leaving 14 bases between the germline ends. Germline V gene sequence: CDR1 MNHEY, CDR2 SMNVEV (reference sequence). This clonotype was seen more than once but under ten times. The sample was also reused in another study, on T cells expressing NK-cell markers. Turning to that study: Libraries used 5'RACE template switching adding universal primer site and UMIs. About 6 donors had dominant NKG2C+ clonotypes that comprised about 1.0-7.5% of their CD8+ T cells.

The source material was CD8+ T cells sorted from PBMCs, sampled 11 to 12 days after vaccination. This TCR was sampled from a man aged 50 to 60 who received an inactivated influenza vaccine. This chain uses TRBV27 with TRBJ2-2, with D perhaps matching TRBD2 (5 bases). CDR3 sequence (DNA): TGTGCCAGCAGTCCCATCGGGATGAGCACCGGGGAGCTGTTTTTT. This gives the protein CASSPIGMSTGELFF.